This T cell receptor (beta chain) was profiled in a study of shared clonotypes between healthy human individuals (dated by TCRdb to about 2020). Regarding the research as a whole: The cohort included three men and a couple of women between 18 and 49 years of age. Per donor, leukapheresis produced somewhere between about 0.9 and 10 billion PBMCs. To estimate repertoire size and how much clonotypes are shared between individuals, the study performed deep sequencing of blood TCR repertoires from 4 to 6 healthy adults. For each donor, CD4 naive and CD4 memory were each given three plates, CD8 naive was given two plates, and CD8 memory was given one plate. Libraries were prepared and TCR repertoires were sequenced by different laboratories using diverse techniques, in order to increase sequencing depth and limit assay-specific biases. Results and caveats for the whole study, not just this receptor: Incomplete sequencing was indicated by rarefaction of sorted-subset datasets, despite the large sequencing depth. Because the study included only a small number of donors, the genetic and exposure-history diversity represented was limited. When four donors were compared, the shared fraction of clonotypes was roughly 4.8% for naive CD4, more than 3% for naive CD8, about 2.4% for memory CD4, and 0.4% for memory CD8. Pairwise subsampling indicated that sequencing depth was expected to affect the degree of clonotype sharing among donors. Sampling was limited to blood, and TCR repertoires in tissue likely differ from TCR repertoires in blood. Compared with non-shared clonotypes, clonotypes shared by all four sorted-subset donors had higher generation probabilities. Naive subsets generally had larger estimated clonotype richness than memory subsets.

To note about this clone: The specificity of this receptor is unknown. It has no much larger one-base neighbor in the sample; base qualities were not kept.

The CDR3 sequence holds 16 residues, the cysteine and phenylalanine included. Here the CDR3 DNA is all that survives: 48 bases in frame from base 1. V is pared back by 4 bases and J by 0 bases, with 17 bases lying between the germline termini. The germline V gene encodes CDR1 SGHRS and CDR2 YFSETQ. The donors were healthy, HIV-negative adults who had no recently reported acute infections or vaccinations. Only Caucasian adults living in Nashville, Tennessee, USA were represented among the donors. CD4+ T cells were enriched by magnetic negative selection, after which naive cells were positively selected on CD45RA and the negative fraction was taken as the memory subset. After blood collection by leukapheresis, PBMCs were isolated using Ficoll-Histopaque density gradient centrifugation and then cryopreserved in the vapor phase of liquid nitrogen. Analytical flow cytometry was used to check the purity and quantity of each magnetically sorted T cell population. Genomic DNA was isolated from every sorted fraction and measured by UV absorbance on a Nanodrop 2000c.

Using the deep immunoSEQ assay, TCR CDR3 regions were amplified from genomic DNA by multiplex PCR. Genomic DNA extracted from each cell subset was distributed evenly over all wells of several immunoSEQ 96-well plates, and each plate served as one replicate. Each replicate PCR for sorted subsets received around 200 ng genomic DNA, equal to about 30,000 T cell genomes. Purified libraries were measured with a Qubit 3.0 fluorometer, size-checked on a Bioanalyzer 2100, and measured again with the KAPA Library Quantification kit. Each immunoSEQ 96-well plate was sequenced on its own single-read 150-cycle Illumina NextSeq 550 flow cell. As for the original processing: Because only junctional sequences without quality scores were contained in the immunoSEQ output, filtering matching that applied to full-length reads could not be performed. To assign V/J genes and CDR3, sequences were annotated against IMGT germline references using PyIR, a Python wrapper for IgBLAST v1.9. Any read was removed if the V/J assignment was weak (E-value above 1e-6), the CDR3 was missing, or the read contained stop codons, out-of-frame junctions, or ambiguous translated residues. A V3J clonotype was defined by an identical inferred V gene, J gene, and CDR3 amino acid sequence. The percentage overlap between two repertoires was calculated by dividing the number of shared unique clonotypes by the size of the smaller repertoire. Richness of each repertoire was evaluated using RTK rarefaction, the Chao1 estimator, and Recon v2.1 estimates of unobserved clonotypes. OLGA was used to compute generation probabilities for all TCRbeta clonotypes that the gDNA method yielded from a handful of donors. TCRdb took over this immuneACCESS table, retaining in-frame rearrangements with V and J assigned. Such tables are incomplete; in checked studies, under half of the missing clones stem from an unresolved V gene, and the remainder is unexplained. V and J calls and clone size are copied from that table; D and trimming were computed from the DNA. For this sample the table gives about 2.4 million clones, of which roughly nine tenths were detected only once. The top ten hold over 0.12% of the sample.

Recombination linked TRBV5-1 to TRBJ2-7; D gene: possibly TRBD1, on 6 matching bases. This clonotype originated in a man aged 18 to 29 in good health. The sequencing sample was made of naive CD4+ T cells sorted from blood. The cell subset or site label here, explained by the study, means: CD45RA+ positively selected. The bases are TGCGCCAGCAGCCCTCTTTCCTCAGGGGACTCCTACGAGCAGTACTTC. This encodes CASSPLSSGDSYEQYF.